The following is a T cell receptor (beta chain) sequence with its context. The sample belongs to a study of shared clonotypes between healthy human individuals. Trimming shortened V by 4 bases and J by 4 bases, and 15 bases separated the two germline ends. From germline, CDR1 is SGHRS and CDR2 YFSETQ. The CDR3 sequence is 15 residues long. Assay used: immunoSEQ multiplex PCR; TCRdb lists only in-frame clones, some missing. The data show about 680,000 clones, approximately 73% seen once. The TCR was taken from a woman in her 30s in good health. The sample consisted of memory CD4+ T cells sorted from blood. This sample's subset: CD45RA-negative fraction. J is TRBJ2-1 and V is TRBV5-1, with D uncertain. This CDR3 reads CASSISSLGYNEQFF. The CDR3 bases are TGCGCCAGCAGCATATCTAGTCTGGGTTACAATGAGCAGTTCTTC.